The clone carrying this T cell receptor (beta chain) was observed a few times. Antigen: not known. The source of the sample is a study of cytomegalovirus exposure and HLA in healthy donors. Findings of the study overall: The listing of 160 or so TCR beta chains classed them as cytomegalovirus-associated.

The germline V gene encodes CDR1 LNHDA and CDR2 SQIVND (reference sequence). Trimming pared 4 bases from V and 2 bases from J, leaving 18 bases between. The CDR3 has 16 residues. PCR used 60 Vbeta primers and 13 Jbeta primers. TCRdb's table, derived via immunoSEQ multiplex PCR, lists solely in-frame clones and lacks some. Of 65,000 to 85,000 clones in the sample, more than 60% were seen once. The chain joins TRBV19 to TRBJ2-7; D might be TRBD1 (6 bases). Sequencing was carried out using PBMCs. This receptor was obtained from a male donor in good health and CMV-seropositive. The CDR3 protein is CASSTGSADSPYEQYF. The CDR3 bases are TGTGCCAGTAGTACCGGAAGTGCGGACAGCCCCTACGAGCAGTACTTC. Full variable domain (remainder filled in from reference TRBV19 and TRBJ2-7): DGGITQSPKYLFRKEGQNVTLSCEQNLNHDAMYWYRQDPGQGLRLIYYSQIVNDFQKGDIAEGYSVSREKKESFPLTVTSAQKNPTAFYLCASSTGSADSPYEQYFGPGTRLTVT.